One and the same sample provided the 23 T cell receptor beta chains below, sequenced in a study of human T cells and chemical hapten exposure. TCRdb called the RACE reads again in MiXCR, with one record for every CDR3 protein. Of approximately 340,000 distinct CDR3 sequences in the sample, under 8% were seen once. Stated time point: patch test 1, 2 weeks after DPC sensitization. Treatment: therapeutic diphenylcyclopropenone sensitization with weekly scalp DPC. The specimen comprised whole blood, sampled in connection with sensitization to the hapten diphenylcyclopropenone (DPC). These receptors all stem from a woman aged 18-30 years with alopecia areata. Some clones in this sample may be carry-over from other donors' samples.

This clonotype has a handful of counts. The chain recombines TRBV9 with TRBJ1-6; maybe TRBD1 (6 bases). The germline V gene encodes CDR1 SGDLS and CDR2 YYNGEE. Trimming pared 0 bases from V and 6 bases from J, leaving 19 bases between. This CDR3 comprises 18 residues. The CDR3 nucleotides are TGTGCCAGCAGCGTAGCAGGGGCCCAGGCCTGCCCTAATTCACCCCTCCACTTT. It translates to CASSVAGAQACPNSPLHF. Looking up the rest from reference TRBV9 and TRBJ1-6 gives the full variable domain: DSGVTQTPKHLITATGQRVTLRCSPRSGDLSVYWYQQSLDQGLQFLIQYYNGEERAKGNILERFSAQQFPDLHSELNLSSLELGDSALYFCASSVAGAQACPNSPLHFGNGTRLTVT.

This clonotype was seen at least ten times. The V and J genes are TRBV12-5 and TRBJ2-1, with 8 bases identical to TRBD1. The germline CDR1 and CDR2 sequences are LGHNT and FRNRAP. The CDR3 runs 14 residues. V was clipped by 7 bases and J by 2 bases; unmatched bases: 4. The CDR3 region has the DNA TGTGCTAGTGTCCCGGGACAGGCCTACAATGAGCAGTTCTTC. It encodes CASVPGQAYNEQFF.

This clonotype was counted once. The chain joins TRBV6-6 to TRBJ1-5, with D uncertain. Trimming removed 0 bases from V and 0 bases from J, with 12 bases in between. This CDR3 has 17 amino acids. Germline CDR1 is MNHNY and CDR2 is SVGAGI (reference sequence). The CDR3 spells CASSYSGSRNSNQPQHF. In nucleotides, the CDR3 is TGTGCCAGCAGTTACTCGGGCTCTCGGAATAGCAATCAGCCCCAGCATTTT.

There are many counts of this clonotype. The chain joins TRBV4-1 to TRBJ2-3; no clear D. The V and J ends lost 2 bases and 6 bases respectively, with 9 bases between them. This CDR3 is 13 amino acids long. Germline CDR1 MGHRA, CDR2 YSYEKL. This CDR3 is CASSQLPQDTQYF. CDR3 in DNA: TGCGCCAGCAGCCAACTCCCCCAGGATACGCAGTATTTT.

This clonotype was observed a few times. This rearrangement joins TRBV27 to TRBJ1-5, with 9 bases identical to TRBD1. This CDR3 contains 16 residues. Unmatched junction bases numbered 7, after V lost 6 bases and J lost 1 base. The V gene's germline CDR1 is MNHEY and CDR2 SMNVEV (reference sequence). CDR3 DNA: TGTGCCAGCAGACCCTACAGGGGGCGCAGCAATCAGCCCCAGCATTTT. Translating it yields CASRPYRGRSNQPQHF.

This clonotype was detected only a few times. In nucleotides, the CDR3 is TGCGCCAGCAGCGGAAAGGACGGGCAAGAGACCCAGTACTTC. Encoded protein: CASSGKDGQETQYF. The chain is built from TRBV5-1 and TRBJ2-5; no clear D gene. This CDR3 contains 14 residues. V was clipped by 4 bases and J by 2 bases, with 12 bases between them. Germline V CDR1 and CDR2: SGHRS, YFSETQ.

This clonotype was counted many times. CDR3 sequence: CASSHRDRAGETQYF. CDR3 DNA sequence: TGTGCCAGCAGTCACCGGGACCGCGCGGGGGAAACCCAGTACTTC. The chain recombines TRBV6-2 or TRBV6-3 with TRBJ2-5; 7 bases are a match to TRBD2. The junction had 14 bases not matched to a gene; V was cut back by 5 bases and J by 8 bases. The CDR3 consists of 15 residues. The germline CDR1 and CDR2 sequences are MNHEY and SVGEGT.

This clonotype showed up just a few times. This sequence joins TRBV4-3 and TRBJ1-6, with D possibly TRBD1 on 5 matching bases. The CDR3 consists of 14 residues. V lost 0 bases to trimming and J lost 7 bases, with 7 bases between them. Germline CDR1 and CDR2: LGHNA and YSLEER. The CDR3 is CASSQDGGNSPLHF. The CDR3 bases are TGCGCCAGCAGCCAAGACGGGGGGAATTCACCCCTCCACTTT.

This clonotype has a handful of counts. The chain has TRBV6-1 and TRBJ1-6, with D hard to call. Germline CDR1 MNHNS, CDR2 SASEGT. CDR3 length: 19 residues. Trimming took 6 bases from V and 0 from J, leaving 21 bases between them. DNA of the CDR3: TGTGCCAGCAGACCAATCGTGGGCGGCCAGAGCTCCTATAATTCACCCCTCCACTTT. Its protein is CASRPIVGGQSSYNSPLHF.

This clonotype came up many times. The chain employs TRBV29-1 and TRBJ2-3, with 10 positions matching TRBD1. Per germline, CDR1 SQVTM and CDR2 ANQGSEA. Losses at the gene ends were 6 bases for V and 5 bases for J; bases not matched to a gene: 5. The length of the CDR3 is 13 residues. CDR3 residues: CSVTDRGEDTQYF. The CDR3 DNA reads TGCAGCGTGACGGACAGGGGGGAAGATACGCAGTATTTT.

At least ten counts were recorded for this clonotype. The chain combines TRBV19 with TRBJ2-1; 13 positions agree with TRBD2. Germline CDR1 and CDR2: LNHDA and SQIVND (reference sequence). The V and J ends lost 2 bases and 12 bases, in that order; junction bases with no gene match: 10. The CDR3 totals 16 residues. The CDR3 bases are TGTGCCAGTAGTATACTGGCGGGACTAGCGGGGAGGGTGCAGTTCTTC. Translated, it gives CASSILAGLAGRVQFF.

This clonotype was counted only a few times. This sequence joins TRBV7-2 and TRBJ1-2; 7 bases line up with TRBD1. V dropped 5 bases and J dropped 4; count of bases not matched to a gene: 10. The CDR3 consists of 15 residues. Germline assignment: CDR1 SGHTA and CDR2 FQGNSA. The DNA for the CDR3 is TGTGCCAGCAGCCCCCGACAGGGTGCCCTCTATGGCTACACCTTC. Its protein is CASSPRQGALYGYTF.

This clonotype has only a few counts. CDR3 loop: CASSAGESYNSPLHF. The DNA for the CDR3 is TGTGCCAGCAGCGCAGGGGAGTCCTATAATTCACCCCTCCACTTT. This chain joins TRBV7-2 and TRBJ1-6, with D maybe TRBD1 (6 bases). In germline, CDR1 is SGHTA, CDR2 FQGNSA. The CDR3 is 15 amino acids. V lost 5 bases to trimming and J lost 1 base, with 9 bases between them.

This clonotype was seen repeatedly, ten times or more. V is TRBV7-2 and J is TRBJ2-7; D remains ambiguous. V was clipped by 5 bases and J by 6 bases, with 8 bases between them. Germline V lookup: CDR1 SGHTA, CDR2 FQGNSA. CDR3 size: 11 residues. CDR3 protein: CASSQGPEQYF. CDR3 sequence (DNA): TGTGCCAGCAGCCAAGGGCCCGAGCAGTACTTC.

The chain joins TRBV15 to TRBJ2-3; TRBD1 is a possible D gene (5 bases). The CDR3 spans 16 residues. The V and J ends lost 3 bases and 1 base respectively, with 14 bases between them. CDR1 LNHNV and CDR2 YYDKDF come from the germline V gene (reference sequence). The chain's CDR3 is CATSSGQVRGTDTQYF. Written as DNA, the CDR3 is TGTGCCACCAGCAGTGGGCAGGTCAGGGGCACAGATACGCAGTATTTT.

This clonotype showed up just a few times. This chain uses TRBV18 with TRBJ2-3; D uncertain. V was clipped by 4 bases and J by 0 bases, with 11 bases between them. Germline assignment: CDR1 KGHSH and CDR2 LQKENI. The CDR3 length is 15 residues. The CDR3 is CASSRDVTSTDTQYF. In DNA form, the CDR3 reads TGTGCCAGCTCACGAGACGTTACTAGCACAGATACGCAGTATTTT.

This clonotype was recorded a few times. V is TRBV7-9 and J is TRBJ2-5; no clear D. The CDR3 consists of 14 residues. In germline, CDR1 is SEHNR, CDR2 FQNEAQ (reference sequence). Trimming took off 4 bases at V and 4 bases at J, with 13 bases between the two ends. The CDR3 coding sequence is TGTGCCAGCAGCTCGCCTCATGGTCCAGAGACCCAGTACTTC. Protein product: CASSSPHGPETQYF.

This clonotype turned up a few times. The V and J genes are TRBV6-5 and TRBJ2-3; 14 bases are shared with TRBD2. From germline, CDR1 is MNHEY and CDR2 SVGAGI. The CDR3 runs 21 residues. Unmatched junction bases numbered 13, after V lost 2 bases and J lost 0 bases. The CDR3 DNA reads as TGTGCCAGCAGTTACCCTACAAGGACTAGCGGGGGGCCGCTTAGCACAGATACGCAGTATTTT. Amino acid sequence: CASSYPTRTSGGPLSTDTQYF.

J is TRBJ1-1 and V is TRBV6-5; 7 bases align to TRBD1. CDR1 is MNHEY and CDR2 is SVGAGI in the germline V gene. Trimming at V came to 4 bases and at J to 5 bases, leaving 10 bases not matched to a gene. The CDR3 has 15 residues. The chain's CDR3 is CASSSPGTDLTEAFF. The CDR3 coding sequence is TGTGCCAGCAGTTCCCCAGGGACAGACCTTACTGAAGCTTTCTTT.

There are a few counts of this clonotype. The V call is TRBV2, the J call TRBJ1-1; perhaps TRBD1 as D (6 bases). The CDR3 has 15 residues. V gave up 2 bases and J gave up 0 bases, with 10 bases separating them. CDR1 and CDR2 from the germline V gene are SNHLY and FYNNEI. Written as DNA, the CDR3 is TGTGCCAGCAGTGAATGGGGGCCTATGAACACTGAAGCTTTCTTT. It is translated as CASSEWGPMNTEAFF.

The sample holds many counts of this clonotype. CDR3 sequence reads: CASSQESLPRRGAGTDTQYF. CDR3 sequence (DNA): TGCGCCAGCAGCCAAGAGTCCCTCCCTAGGAGGGGGGCCGGCACAGATACGCAGTATTTT. V usage is TRBV4-1 and J usage is TRBJ2-3; D tentatively reads TRBD1 or TRBD2 (6 bases each). CDR1 is MGHRA and CDR2 is YSYEKL in the germline V gene. This CDR3 comprises 20 residues. Deletions cut 0 bases from V and 1 base from J, with 23 bases between.

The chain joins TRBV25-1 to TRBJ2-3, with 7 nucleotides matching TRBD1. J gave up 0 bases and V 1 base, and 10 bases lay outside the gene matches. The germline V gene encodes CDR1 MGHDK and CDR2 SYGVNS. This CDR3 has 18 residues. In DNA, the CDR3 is TGTGCCAGCAGTGAATCGGGCCCCGACAGGGCGAGCACAGATACGCAGTATTTT. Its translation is CASSESGPDRASTDTQYF.

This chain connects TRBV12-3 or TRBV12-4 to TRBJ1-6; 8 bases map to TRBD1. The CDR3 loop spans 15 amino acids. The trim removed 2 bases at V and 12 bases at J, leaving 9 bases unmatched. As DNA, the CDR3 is TGTGCCAGCAGTTTAATTGGGACAGGAGAACGACCCCTCCACTTT. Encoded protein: CASSLIGTGERPLHF.